Below, 6 T cell receptor beta chains from the same sample are listed, as sequenced in a study of T cells in Graves' hyperthyroidism and ophthalmopathy. Amplified regions were TCR beta CDR3 sequences from RNA transcripts. The TCR CDR3 first-round RT-PCR relied on the HTBI primer set. TCRdb reprocessed the multiplex PCR reads with MiXCR, giving one entry per CDR3 protein. The sample lists about 460,000 distinct CDR3 sequences, about 22% seen once, with around 50% in the top ten. The sequencing sample was made of blood. The source of these receptors is a woman between 65 and 79 years old with Graves' ophthalmopathy.

The CDR3 loop reads CATSSGAEAFF. The CDR3 DNA follows: TGTGCCACCTCCTCAGGGGCTGAAGCTTTCTTT. V and J are TRBV6-4 and TRBJ1-1, with D possibly TRBD1 on 6 matching bases. V was trimmed by 10 bases and J by 6 bases, leaving 12 bases between them. Germline V CDR1 and CDR2: MRHNA, SNTAGT. The CDR3 length is 11 residues.

About this clonotype itself: Given a much more abundant clone one base away, this may be a read error. The V call is TRBV20-1, the J call TRBJ1-1; D remains ambiguous. The CDR3 runs 16 residues. Germline lookup yields CDR1 DFQATT and CDR2 SNEGSKA (reference sequence). Trimming shortened V by 6 bases and J by 1 base, and 21 bases separated the two germline ends. The chain's CDR3 is CSARCITRVQNTEAFF. The DNA for the CDR3 is TGCAGTGCGCGTTGCATTACGAGGGTCCAGAACACTGAAGCTTTCTTT.

The count of this clonotype is one. The V and J genes are TRBV6-1 and TRBJ2-3; D ambiguous. The V gene's germline CDR1 is MNHNS and CDR2 SASEGT. The CDR3 is made up of 14 amino acids. Trimming shortened V by 10 bases and J by 0 bases, and 14 bases separated the two germline ends. Here the CDR3 reads CATRKAASTDTQYF. The CDR3 bases are TGTGCCACCCGAAAGGCAGCTAGCACAGATACGCAGTATTTT.

The table lists this clonotype with a few counts. V is TRBV6-1 and J is TRBJ2-5, with D tentatively TRBD1 or TRBD2 (5 bases each). Germline V lookup: CDR1 MNHNS, CDR2 SASEGT. V shed 5 bases and J shed 5 bases, with 18 bases lying between them. The CDR3 is 15 amino acids. For the CDR3, the DNA is TGTGCCAGCAGTCTCCCCGGGGACCTCCGGGAGACCCAGTACTTC. Its protein is CASSLPGDLRETQYF.

The CDR3 spells CASSQYRGNSNQPQHF. Written as DNA, the CDR3 is TGTGCCAGCAGCCAGTACAGGGGGAATAGCAATCAGCCCCAGCATTTT. The chain employs TRBV6-2 or TRBV6-3 and TRBJ1-5, with TRBD1 identical over 8 bases. The junction had 7 bases not matched to a gene; V was cut back by 6 bases and J by 0 bases. The length of the CDR3 is 16 residues. Germline V gives CDR1 MNHEY, CDR2 SVGEGT.

The chain has TRBV28 and TRBJ1-2; 7 nucleotides line up with TRBD1. This CDR3 has 12 amino acids. Germline CDR1 MDHEN, CDR2 SYDVKM. The V and J ends lost 10 bases and 4 bases, in that order; junction bases with no gene match: 6. In nucleotides, the CDR3 is TGTGCCACCCTGGGACAGCCCTATGGCTACACCTTC. Its translation is CATLGQPYGYTF.